The clone carrying this TCR beta chain was seen a handful of times. Germline V lookup: CDR1 MRHNA, CDR2 SNTAGT. The CDR3 loop spans 14 amino acids. Germline trimming cut 6 bases from V and 7 bases from J; bases unmatched to any gene: 8. The data are from a study of spatial heterogeneity in lung cancer. Study background: When available, follow-up PBMC samples taken a median of around 2 years after resection were sequenced.

As to time point: blood at routine non-recurrence follow-up after resection. Researchers sequenced whole RNA taken from tumor, nontumor lung or frozen PBMC without sorting. TCRdb itself ran the 5' RACE reads through MiXCR, one entry per CDR3 protein. In the table there are about 41,000 distinct CDR3 sequences, roughly 10% of which are singletons. Sequenced here: PBMCs, sampled at follow-up. This chain joins TRBV6-4 and TRBJ2-1, with 8 nucleotides matching TRBD2. The sequence was collected from a female donor with early-stage non-small cell lung cancer. The CDR3 region has the DNA TGTGCCAGCAGCTCCGTAGCGGGGTATAATGAGCAGTTCTTC. Translation gives CASSSVAGYNEQFF.